The next 11 T cell receptor beta chains were all read from a single sample in a study of OX40 agonist ivuxolimab in advanced cancers. Libraries were prepared by immunoSEQ multiplex PCR; TCRdb keeps only in-frame clonotypes and omits some of them. This repertoire shows about 120,000 clones, 80% to 90% found once; its top ten account for approximately 0.55%. The specimen comprised CD4+ or CD8+ T cells sorted from blood, sampled in a trial of the OX40 agonist ivuxolimab. Receptor source: an adult with an advanced solid tumor such as melanoma, head and neck, liver or kidney cancer.

CDR3 amino acids: CASSSGTVNYEQYF. DNA of the CDR3: TGTGCCAGCAGCTCCGGGACAGTTAACTACGAGCAGTACTTC. V usage is TRBV5-4 and J usage is TRBJ2-7; 7 bases align to TRBD1. CDR3 length equals 14 residues. From germline, CDR1 is SGHNT and CDR2 YYREEE (reference sequence). Germline trimming cut 3 bases from V and 3 bases from J; bases unmatched to any gene: 6.

J is TRBJ2-3 and V is TRBV5-1; the D gene is possibly TRBD1 (6 bases). Germline V CDR1 and CDR2: SGHRS, YFSETQ. V was pared by 2 bases and J by 5 bases, with 15 bases between. The CDR3 consists of 15 residues. This chain's CDR3 is CASSFGQGSGDTQYF. CDR3 in DNA: TGCGCCAGCAGCTTCGGCCAGGGGTCGGGAGATACGCAGTATTTT.

There are a few counts of this clone. The rearrangement links TRBV21-1 to TRBJ1-2; TRBD1, the table's D call, was not compared with the DNA. TRBV21-1 is marked as a pseudogene. The CDR3 extends over 20 amino acids. The CDR3 coding sequence is TGTGCCAGCAGCAAAGCGCTTTGGGCTTGCCATACAGGGGTGGACTATGGCTACACCTTC. Translated, it gives CASSKALWACHTGVDYGYTF.

This chain links TRBV4-3 with TRBJ1-3; tentative D call: TRBD1 (6 bases). The CDR3 totals 15 residues. Germline assignment: CDR1 LGHNA and CDR2 YSLEER. The germline V and J ends were trimmed by 1 base and 3 bases, with 10 bases remaining between them. Here the CDR3 reads CASSQAGAGGNTIYF. CDR3 bases: TGCGCCAGCAGCCAAGCAGGGGCTGGTGGAAACACCATATATTTT.

This rearrangement joins TRBV30 to TRBJ1-2; 8 bases match TRBD1. The V gene's germline CDR1 is GTSNPN and CDR2 SVGIG (reference sequence). The CDR3 covers 12 residues. V was pared by 7 bases and J by 6 bases, with 7 bases of the junction left unmatched. CDR3 amino acids: CASDRVSDGYTF. CDR3 in DNA: TGTGCCTCGGACAGGGTCTCTGATGGCTACACCTTC.

This clone was seen once. The chain links TRBV30 to TRBJ1-3, with D unresolved. Germline CDR1 GTSNPN, CDR2 SVGIG (reference sequence). V dropped 4 bases and J dropped 0 bases, with 13 bases sitting between them. The CDR3 contains 15 residues. The CDR3 DNA follows: TGTGCCTGGACGACCCTCCTAAGCTCTGGAAACACCATATATTTT. This encodes CAWTTLLSSGNTIYF.

The rearrangement joins TRBV2 to TRBJ1-2; 8 bases agree with TRBD1. CDR1 SNHLY and CDR2 FYNNEI come from the germline V gene. This CDR3 has 13 amino acids. The V and J ends lost 6 bases and 5 bases, in that order; junction bases with no gene match: 5. The CDR3 spells CASRPDREYGYTF. CDR3 sequence (DNA): TGTGCCAGCAGGCCGGACAGGGAGTATGGCTACACCTTC.

CDR3 amino acids: CASSGGSNLGSTQYF. The CDR3 DNA is TGCGCCAGCAGTGGGGGCTCGAATCTCGGCAGTACGCAGTATTTT. This chain links TRBV10-1 with TRBJ2-3; TRBD1 might be the D (5 bases). V lost 4 bases and J lost 8, with 19 bases in between. Germline lookup yields CDR1 WNHNN and CDR2 SYGVQD (reference sequence). The CDR3 runs to 15 residues.

This clone occurred a few times. This chain joins TRBV7-3 and TRBJ2-3; possibly TRBD1 for D (6 bases). CDR3 length equals 14 residues. With 4 bases removed from V and 3 bases from J, the gap between germline ends came to 11 bases. The V gene's germline CDR1 is SGHTA and CDR2 FQGTGA. DNA for the CDR3: TGTGCCAGCAGCTCCCTGGGGGCAACAGATACGCAGTATTTT. It yields the protein CASSSLGATDTQYF.

V usage is TRBV30 and J usage is TRBJ2-3; 9 nucleotides align to TRBD2. The CDR3 length is 15 residues. The ends lost 3 bases at V and 5 bases at J; junction bases unmatched: 9. Germline CDR1 reads GTSNPN; CDR2 reads SVGIG (reference sequence). The CDR3 bases are TGTGCCTGGAGACTCAGCGGGGGGCGGGGAGATACGCAGTATTTT. Amino acid sequence: CAWRLSGGRGDTQYF.

This chain uses TRBV5-1 with TRBJ1-1; a possible D gene is TRBD1 (5 bases). Per the germline V gene, CDR1 is SGHRS and CDR2 is YFSETQ. The CDR3 is made up of 14 amino acids. Trimming shortened V by 0 bases and J by 7 bases, and 13 bases separated the two germline ends. CDR3 loop: CASSLAGGKSEAFF. In DNA, the CDR3 is TGCGCCAGCAGCTTGGCGGGGGGTAAGAGTGAAGCTTTCTTT. The entire variable domain, with the rest obtained from reference TRBV5-1 and TRBJ1-1, is as follows: KAGVTQTPRYLIKTRGQQVTLSCSPISGHRSVSWYQQTPGQGLQFLFEYFSETQRNKGNFPGRFSGRQFSNSRSEMNVSTLELGDSALYLCASSLAGGKSEAFFGQGTRLTVV.